Here is one TCR beta chain with its context. At least ten counts were recorded for this clone. The target of this receptor is not known. No quality values exist for individual bases; no much larger clone is one base distant. These data originate in a study of beta chain features in type 1 diabetes (dated by TCRdb to the late 2010s). In the study overall: Mean age, gender distribution, total cell number and subset yield were not different between patients and healthy donors. The study compared TCRB repertoires of sorted circulating CD4+ T cell subsets between recently diagnosed type 1 diabetes patients and matched healthy donors. Regulatory and stem cell-like memory subsets were obtained from only 8 patients and roughly 8 healthy donors, while naive and central memory subsets were obtained from all 30 or so donors. A total of 107,917,701 sorted cells were examined across all samples, and the number of cells per subset was strongly correlated with RNA yield.

From cysteine to phenylalanine, the CDR3 is 16 amino acids long. Of the read, only the CDR3 DNA is kept; its 48 bases are in frame from base 1. From the germline V gene, CDR1 is MDHEN and CDR2 is SYDVKM. V is cut back by 5 bases and J by 0 bases, with 7 bases in the junction unmatched. Broad study findings and their caveats: In all four CD4+ subsets, TCRB CDR3 length was moderately but significantly shorter in type 1 diabetes patients. At VDJ recombination sites, patients with type 1 diabetes made fewer insertions and deleted more nucleotides, a pattern implying thymic rearrangement abnormalities. Shorter templates might have been favored by PCR, but patient and control samples were amplified and corrected together, so both groups would have been affected equally by any skew. Because the HLA sub-analyses included only small numbers of individuals, any influence of HLA type on TCRB rearrangement was left unresolved. The naive, central memory and regulatory TCRB repertoires appeared to resemble one another more closely among patients than among healthy donors. Because cDNA was sequenced instead of genomic DNA, highly expressing activated cells could be over-represented, though the groups showed no difference in activation or CD3 levels.

The entire isolated RNA was reverse transcribed using the High Capacity cDNA Reverse Transcription Kit, and thus expressed TCRB transcripts were sequenced. Deep immunoSEQ sequencing was applied to naive, central memory and regulatory T cell samples, giving an average of roughly 3.5 million total reads per sample. Sorted cells were lysed in RLT buffer, and RNA was extracted using DNase-treated RNeasy Micro or Mini kits according to cell number. To prevent cross-contamination, each cell subset was processed individually, whereas patient and healthy donor samples were processed jointly. The immunoSEQ multiplex PCR was used to amplify TCRB sequences from cDNA, yielding 87-bp fragments that span the CDR3 region. Amplicons were sequenced on the Illumina HiSeq platform. On the study's bioinformatics: PCR bias was corrected computationally using synthetic template baselines, and reads within Hamming distance 2 were collapsed, with unmergeable singletons discarded. By aligning reads against IMGT, V, D and J genes, CDR3 length, and insertions or deletions at six rearrangement sites were assigned. Within each subset, clonotype counts were normalized to sorted cell number, and only after that were true diversity and Gini coefficients computed with the tcR R package. The overlap coefficient, calculated on TCRB nucleotide sequences, was used to measure repertoire sharing. Here the immuneACCESS table is served through TCRdb, limited to in-frame sequences with V and J called. Missing clones are a known gap in these copies; in checked studies unresolved V genes cover under half, and the rest lacks a known reason. V and J calls and clone size are as listed in that table; D and trimming were resolved from the DNA. This sample gives about 170,000 clones in total; 6% to 9% of them show up just once. The biggest ten clones account for 0.5% of the sample.

From each donor, a single peripheral blood sample of 95 to 150 mL on average was drawn into heparinised tubes. Naive, central memory, regulatory and stem cell-like memory CD4+ T cells were sorted on a BD FACSAria II using a panel including CD45RO, CCR7, CD25, CD127, CD95 and CD27. A purity above 98% was achieved for all sorted populations. Right away, PBMCs were isolated by Lymphoprep density gradient centrifugation and were stained directly, with no culture step. So that batch effects would be minimized, each experiment stained and sorted samples in pairs, pairing one healthy donor with one patient.

This TCR came from a man in his late teens or twenties with type 1 diabetes. The sequencing input was central memory CD4+ T cells from blood. The receptor chain draws on TRBV28 and TRBJ1-5; TRBD1 lines up with 7 middle nucleotides. The nucleotide sequence is TGTGCCAGCAGTGACAGGACAGGTTTTAGCAATCAGCCCCAGCATTTT. Translation gives CASSDRTGFSNQPQHF.